A selection of T cell receptor beta chains follows, all from one sample in a study of control samples from healthy donors and cancer patients. Some clones are missing from TCRdb's copy, which holds only in-frame ones; the method was immunoSEQ multiplex PCR. The sample contains 150,000 to 180,000 clones, 94% of which appear only once. The sequencing sample was made of blood. The receptors shown here come from a man aged 35-49 years in good health. The CDR3 runs from the conserved cysteine through the conserved F or W. The order of the fields is D gene, clone size, J gene, V gene, CDR3 DNA, CDR3 protein. The D gene is left open where the match is weak. Size is omitted from some rows. Given values are once, few, many or a class for expanded clones.

- | - | TRBJ2-1 | TRBV21-1 | TGTGCCAGCAGCAAATTAGGAGGACAGGGAAATGGTGAGCAGTTCTTC | CASSKLGGQGNGEQFF
TRBD1 | - | TRBJ1-2 | TRBV4-2 | TGTGCCAGCAGCCTCGGAGGACAGGGGGCTAAGGGCTACACCTTC | CASSLGGQGAKGYTF
- | - | TRBJ2-3 | TRBV2 | TGTGCCAGCAGTGGCGGTGCGGATACGCAGTATTTT | CASSGGADTQYF
TRBD1 | - | TRBJ1-5 | TRBV28 | TGTGCCAGCAGAGAGCGGACAGGTCGGAATCAGCCCCAGCATTTT | CASRERTGRNQPQHF
- | - | TRBJ2-5 | TRBV7-9 | TGTGCCAGCAGCTTATCGGGGGCGCGGGAGACCCAGTACTTC | CASSLSGARETQYF
- | - | TRBJ1-6 | TRBV19 | TGTGCCAGTACCCGGCAGGGTGAGGGCGGATCACCCCTCCACTTT | CASTRQGEGGSPLHF
- | - | TRBJ1-2 | TRBV19 | TGTGCCAGTAGTATGGACCGATACTATGGCTACACCTTC | CASSMDRYYGYTF
- | - | TRBJ2-3 | TRBV6-5 | TGTGCCAGCAGTTACTCGAGGGGTCTCACAGATACGCAGTATTTT | CASSYSRGLTDTQYF
- | - | TRBJ1-2 | TRBV29-1 | TGCAGCGTTGAAGATCGGGAACGGATCTATGGCTACACCTTC | CSVEDRERIYGYTF
- | - | TRBJ1-2 | TRBV4-3 | TGCGCCAGCAGCCAAGATCCCGCAGGGGTCTATGGCTACACCTTC | CASSQDPAGVYGYTF
TRBD1 | - | TRBJ2-2 | TRBV4-3 | TGCGCCAGCAGCCCCGGGACAGGGTCCCCCGGGGAGCTGTTTTTT | CASSPGTGSPGELFF
TRBD1 | - | TRBJ1-2 | TRBV24-1 | TGTGCCACCAGCGACAGGGGTTGGGGCTACACCTTC | CATSDRGWGYTF
- | - | TRBJ1-3 | TRBV19 | TGTGCCAGTAGCTCGTACTCTGGAAACACCATATATTTT | CASSSYSGNTIYF
TRBD1 | - | TRBJ2-5 | TRBV9 | TGTGCCAGCAGTAAGAGGGGGACAGGAGAAGAGACCCAGTACTTC | CASSKRGTGEETQYF
TRBD1 | once | TRBJ2-3 | TRBV11-2 | TGTGCCAGCAGCTTAGTCGACAGGGTGCAAGATACGCAGTATTTT | CASSLVDRVQDTQYF
- | once | TRBJ2-5 | TRBV5-1 | TGCGCCAGCAGCCAAACTCCCGGGTCTCAAGAGACCCAGTACTTC | CASSQTPGSQETQYF
TRBD1 | - | TRBJ1-2 | TRBV5-1 | TGCGCCAGCAGCTTGACTTCGGGACAGGGGAGAGGCTACACCTTC | CASSLTSGQGRGYTF
TRBD2 | - | TRBJ2-3 | TRBV4-3 | TGCGCCAGCAGCTACGTCTCCGCGGGGAGGGTAGATACGCAGTATTTT | CASSYVSAGRVDTQYF
- | - | TRBJ1-1 | TRBV7-2 | TGTGCCAGCAGCCGGATGAGGGTTGGCACTGAAGCTTTCTTT | CASSRMRVGTEAFF
- | once | TRBJ1-6 | TRBV7-8 | TGTGCCAGCAGCCACGGGCAGGGTCCGGATTCACCCCTCCACTTT | CASSHGQGPDSPLHF
- | - | TRBJ1-2 | TRBV4-2 | TGTGCCAGCAGCCAAGAGCACGGAGCGGGTGGCTACACCTTC | CASSQEHGAGGYTF
TRBD1 | once | TRBJ1-1 | TRBV30 | TGTGCCTGGGCACGAGGACAGGGCATCACTGAAGCTTTCTTT | CAWARGQGITEAFF
- | once | TRBJ2-1 | TRBV3-1/TRBV3-2 | TGTGCCAGCAGCTGGGGGTTCTACAATGAGCAGTTCTTC | CASSWGFYNEQFF